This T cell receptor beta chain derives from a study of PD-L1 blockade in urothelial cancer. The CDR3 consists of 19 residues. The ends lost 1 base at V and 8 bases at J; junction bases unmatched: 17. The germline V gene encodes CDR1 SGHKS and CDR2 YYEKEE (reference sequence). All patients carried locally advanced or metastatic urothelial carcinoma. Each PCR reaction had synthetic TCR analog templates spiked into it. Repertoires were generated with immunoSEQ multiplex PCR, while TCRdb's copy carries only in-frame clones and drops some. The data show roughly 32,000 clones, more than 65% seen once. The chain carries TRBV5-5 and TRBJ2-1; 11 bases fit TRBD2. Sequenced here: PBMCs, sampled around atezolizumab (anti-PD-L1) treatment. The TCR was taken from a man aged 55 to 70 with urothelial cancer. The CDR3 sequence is CASSLRVAGGPGVSHEQFF. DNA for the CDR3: TGTGCCAGCAGCTTGCGAGTAGCGGGGGGGCCTGGTGTTTCCCATGAGCAGTTCTTC.